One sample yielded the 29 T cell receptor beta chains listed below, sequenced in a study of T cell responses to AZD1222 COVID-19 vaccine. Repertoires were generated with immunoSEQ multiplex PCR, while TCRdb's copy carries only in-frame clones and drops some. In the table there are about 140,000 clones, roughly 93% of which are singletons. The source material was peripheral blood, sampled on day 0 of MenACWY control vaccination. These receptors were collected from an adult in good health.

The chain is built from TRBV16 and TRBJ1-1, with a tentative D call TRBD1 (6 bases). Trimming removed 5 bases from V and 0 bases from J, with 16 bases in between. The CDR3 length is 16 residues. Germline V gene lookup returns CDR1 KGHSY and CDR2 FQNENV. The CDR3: CASSSTTRGMNTEAFF. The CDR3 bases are TGTGCCAGCAGCTCAACCACTAGGGGGATGAACACTGAAGCTTTCTTT.

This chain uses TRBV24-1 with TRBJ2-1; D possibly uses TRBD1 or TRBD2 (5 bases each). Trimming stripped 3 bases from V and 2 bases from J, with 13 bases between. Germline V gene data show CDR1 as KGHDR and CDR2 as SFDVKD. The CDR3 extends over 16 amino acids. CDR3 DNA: TGTGCCACCAGTGATGCCGGGACCTCTACCTACAATGAGCAGTTCTTC. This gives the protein CATSDAGTSTYNEQFF.

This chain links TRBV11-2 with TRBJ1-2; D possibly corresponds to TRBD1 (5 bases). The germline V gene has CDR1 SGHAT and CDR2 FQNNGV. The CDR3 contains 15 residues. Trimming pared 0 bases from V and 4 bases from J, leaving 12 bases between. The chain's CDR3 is CASSLEGQILYGYTF. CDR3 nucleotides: TGTGCCAGCAGCTTAGAGGGGCAGATTCTCTATGGCTACACCTTC.

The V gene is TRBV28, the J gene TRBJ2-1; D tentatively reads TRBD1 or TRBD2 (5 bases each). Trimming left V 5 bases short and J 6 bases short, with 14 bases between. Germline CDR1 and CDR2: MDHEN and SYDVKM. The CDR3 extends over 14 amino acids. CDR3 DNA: TGTGCCAGCAGTACCGACAGCGGTTTCAATGAGCAGTTCTTC. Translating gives CASSTDSGFNEQFF.

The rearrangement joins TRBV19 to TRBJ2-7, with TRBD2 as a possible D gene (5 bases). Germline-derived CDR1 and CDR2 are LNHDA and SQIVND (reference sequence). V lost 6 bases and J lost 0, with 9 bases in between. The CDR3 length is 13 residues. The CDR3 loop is CASSRRDSYEQYF. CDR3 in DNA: TGTGCCAGTAGCCGACGGGACTCCTACGAGCAGTACTTC.

The CDR3 DNA reads as TGTGCCAGCGGTTTGGAGGTCACCCGTAATTCACCCCTCCACTTT. As protein: CASGLEVTRNSPLHF. V is TRBV7-2 and J is TRBJ1-6, with D unclear. Germline CDR1 SGHTA, CDR2 FQGNSA. This CDR3 is 15 amino acids long. Trimming took 8 bases from V and 6 from J, leaving 17 bases between them.

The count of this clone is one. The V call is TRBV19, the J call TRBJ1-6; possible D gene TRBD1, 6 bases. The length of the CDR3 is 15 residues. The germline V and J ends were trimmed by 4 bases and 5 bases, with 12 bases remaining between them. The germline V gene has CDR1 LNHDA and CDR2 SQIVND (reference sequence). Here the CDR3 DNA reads TGTGCCAGTAGTAGAAGACAGGACAATAATTCACCCCTCCACTTT. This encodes CASSRRQDNNSPLHF.

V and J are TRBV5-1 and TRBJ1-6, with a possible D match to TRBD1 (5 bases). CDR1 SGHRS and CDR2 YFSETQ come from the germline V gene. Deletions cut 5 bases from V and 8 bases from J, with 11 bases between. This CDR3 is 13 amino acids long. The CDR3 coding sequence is TGCGCCAGCAGTTGGGACTTAGATTCACCCCTCCACTTT. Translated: CASSWDLDSPLHF. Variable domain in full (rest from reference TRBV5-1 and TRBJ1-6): KAGVTQTPRYLIKTRGQQVTLSCSPISGHRSVSWYQQTPGQGLQFLFEYFSETQRNKGNFPGRFSGRQFSNSRSEMNVSTLELGDSALYLCASSWDLDSPLHFGNGTRLTVT.

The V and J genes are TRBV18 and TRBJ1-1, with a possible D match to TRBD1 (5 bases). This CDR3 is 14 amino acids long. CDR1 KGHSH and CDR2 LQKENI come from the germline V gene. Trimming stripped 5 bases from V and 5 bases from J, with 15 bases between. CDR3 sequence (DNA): TGTGCCAGCTCAACCGAAGTAGGGGTTACTGAAGCTTTCTTT. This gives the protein CASSTEVGVTEAFF.

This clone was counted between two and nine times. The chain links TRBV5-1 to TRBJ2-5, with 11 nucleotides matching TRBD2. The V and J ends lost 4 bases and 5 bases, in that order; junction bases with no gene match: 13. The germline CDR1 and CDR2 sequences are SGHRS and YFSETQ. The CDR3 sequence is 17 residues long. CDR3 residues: CASSTGTSGAAGETQYF. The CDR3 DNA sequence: TGCGCCAGCAGCACGGGGACTAGCGGAGCTGCGGGGGAGACCCAGTACTTC.

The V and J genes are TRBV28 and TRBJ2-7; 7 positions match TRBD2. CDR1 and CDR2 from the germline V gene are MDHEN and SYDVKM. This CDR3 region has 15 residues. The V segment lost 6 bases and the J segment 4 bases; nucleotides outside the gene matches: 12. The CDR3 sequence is CASSPSEAGMYEQYF. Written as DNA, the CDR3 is TGTGCCAGCAGCCCCTCGGAAGCGGGAATGTACGAGCAGTACTTC.

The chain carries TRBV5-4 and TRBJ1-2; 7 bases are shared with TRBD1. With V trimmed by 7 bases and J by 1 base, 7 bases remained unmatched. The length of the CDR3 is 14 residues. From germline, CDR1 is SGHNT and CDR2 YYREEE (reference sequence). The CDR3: CASGRQGLNYGYTF. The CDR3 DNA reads TGTGCCAGCGGAAGACAGGGACTTAACTATGGCTACACCTTC.

The CDR3 is CASSIDYGSGYTF. Here the CDR3 DNA reads TGTGCCAGTAGTATAGACTACGGGTCCGGCTACACCTTC. The chain combines TRBV19 with TRBJ1-2; D not certain. V was cut by 0 bases and J by 8 bases, with 10 bases left in between. This CDR3 region has 13 residues. Germline CDR1 LNHDA, CDR2 SQIVND (reference sequence). The full variable domain, completed using reference TRBV19 and TRBJ1-2, is DGGITQSPKYLFRKEGQNVTLSCEQNLNHDAMYWYRQDPGQGLRLIYYSQIVNDFQKGDIAEGYSVSREKKESFPLTVTSAQKNPTAFYLCASSIDYGSGYTFGSGTRLTVV.

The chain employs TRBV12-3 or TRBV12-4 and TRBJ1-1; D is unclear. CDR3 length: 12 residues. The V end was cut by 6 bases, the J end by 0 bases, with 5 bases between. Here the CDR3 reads CASRQMNTEAFF. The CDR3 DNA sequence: TGTGCCAGCAGGCAAATGAACACTGAAGCTTTCTTT.

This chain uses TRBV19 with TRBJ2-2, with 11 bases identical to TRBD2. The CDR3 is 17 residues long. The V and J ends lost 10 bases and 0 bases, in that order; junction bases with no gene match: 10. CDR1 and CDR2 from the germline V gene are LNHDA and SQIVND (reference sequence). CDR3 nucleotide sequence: TGTGCCACCCGAGTTGTAGCGGGGGGGCCGAACACCGGGGAGCTGTTTTTT. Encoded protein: CATRVVAGGPNTGELFF.

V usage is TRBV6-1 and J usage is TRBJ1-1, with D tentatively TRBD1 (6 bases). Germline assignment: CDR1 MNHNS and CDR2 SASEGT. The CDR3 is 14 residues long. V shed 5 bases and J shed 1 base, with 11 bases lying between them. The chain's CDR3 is CASSPPGQNTEAFF. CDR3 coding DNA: TGTGCCAGCAGTCCACCGGGACAGAACACTGAAGCTTTCTTT.

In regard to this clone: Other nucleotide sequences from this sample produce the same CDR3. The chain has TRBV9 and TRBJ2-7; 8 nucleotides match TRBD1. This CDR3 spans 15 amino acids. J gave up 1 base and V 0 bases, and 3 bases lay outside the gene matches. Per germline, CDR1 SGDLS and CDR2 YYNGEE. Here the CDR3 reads CASSVEGTGSYEQYF. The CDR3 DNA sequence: TGTGCCAGCAGCGTAGAAGGGACAGGATCCTACGAGCAGTACTTC.

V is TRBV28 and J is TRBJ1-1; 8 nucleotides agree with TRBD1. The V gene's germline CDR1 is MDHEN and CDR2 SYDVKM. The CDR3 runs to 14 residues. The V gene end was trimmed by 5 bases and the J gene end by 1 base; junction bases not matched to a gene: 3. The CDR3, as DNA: TGTGCCAGCAGTCCCGGGACAGGGAACACTGAAGCTTTCTTT. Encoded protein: CASSPGTGNTEAFF.

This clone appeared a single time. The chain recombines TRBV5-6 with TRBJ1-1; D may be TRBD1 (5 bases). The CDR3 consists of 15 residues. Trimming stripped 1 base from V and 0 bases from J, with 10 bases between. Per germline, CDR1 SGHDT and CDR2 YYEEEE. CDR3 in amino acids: CASSLYRLVNTEAFF. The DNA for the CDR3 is TGTGCCAGCAGCTTGTACAGGCTGGTGAACACTGAAGCTTTCTTT.

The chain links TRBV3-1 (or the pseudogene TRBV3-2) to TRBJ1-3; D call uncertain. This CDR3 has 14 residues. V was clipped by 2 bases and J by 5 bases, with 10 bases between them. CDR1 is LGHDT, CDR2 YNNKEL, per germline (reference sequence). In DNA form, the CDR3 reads TGTGCCAGCAGCCAATCGATCCTACGAAACACCATATATTTT. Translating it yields CASSQSILRNTIYF.

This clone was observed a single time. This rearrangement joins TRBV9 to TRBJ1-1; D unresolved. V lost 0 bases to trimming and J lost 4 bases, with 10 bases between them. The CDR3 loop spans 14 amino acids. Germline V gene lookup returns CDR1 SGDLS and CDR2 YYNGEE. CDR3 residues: CASSVDGFPTEAFF. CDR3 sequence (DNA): TGTGCCAGCAGCGTAGACGGGTTTCCCACTGAAGCTTTCTTT.

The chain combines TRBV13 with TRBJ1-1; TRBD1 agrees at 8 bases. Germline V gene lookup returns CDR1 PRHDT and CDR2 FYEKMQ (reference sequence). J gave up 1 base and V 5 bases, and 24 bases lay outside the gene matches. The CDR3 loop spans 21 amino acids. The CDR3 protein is CASSNSHLAGGSGVTNTEAFF. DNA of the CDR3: TGTGCCAGCAGCAACTCGCATTTGGCAGGGGGCAGTGGAGTGACGAACACTGAAGCTTTCTTT.

Here the CDR3 DNA reads TGTGCCAGCAGTTCAACGGCAGATACGCAGTATTTT. It is translated as CASSSTADTQYF. The chain is built from TRBV25-1 and TRBJ2-3, with D hard to call. V lost 5 bases and J 4 bases, leaving 7 bases between the germline ends. This CDR3 has 12 amino acids. Germline-derived CDR1 and CDR2 are MGHDK and SYGVNS.

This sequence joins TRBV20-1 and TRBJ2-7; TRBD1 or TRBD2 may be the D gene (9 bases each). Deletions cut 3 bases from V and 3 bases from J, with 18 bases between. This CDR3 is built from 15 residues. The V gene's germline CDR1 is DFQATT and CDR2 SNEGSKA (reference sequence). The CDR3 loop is CSASSSGTGIYEQYF. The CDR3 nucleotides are TGCAGTGCTAGTTCTAGCGGGACAGGGATCTACGAGCAGTACTTC.

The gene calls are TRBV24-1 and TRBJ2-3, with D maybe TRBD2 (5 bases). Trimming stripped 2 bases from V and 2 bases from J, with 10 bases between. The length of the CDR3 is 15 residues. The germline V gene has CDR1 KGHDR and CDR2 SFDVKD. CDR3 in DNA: TGTGCCACCAGTGATTCTCGGGATTTCACAGATACGCAGTATTTT. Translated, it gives CATSDSRDFTDTQYF.

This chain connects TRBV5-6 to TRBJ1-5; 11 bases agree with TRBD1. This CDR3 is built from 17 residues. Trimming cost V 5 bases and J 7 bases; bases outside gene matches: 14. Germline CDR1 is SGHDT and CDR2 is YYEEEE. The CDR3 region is CASSLRTGGTSRQPQHF. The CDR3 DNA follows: TGTGCCAGCAGTTTAAGGACAGGGGGCACTTCTAGGCAGCCCCAGCATTTT.

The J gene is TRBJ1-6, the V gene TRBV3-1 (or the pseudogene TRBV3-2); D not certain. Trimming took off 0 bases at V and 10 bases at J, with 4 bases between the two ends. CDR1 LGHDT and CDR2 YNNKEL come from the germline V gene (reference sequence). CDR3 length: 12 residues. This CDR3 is CASSQEGSPLHF. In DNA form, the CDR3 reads TGTGCCAGCAGCCAAGAGGGCTCACCCCTCCACTTT.

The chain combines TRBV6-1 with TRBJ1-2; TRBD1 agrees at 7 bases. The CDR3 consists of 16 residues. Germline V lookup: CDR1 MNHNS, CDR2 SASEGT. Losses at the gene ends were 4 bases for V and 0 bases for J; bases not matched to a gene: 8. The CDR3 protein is CASSARLGQSNYGYTF. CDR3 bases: TGTGCCAGCAGTGCCCGGTTGGGACAGTCTAACTATGGCTACACCTTC.

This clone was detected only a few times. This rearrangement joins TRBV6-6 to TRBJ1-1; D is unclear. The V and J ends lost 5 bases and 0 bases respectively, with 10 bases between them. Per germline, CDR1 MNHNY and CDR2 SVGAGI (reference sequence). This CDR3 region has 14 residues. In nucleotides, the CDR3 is TGTGCCAGCAGTCCTCGGACGGTGAACACTGAAGCTTTCTTT. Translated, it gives CASSPRTVNTEAFF.